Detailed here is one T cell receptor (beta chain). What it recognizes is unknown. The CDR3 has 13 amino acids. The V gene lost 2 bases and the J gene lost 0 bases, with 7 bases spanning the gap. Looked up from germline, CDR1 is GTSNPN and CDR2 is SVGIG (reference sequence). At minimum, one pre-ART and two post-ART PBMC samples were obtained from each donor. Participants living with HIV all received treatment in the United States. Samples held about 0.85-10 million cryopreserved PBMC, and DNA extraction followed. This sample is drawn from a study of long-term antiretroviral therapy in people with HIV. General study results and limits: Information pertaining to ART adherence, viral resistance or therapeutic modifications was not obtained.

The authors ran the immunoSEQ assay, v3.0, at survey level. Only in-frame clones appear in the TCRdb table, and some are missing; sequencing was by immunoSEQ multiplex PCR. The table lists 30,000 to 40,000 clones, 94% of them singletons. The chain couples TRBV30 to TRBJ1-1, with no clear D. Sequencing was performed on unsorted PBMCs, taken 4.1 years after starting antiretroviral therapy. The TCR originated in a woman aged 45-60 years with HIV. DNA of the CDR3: TGTGCCTGGAGTCGGGTCTTGAACACTGAAGCTTTCTTT. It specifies CAWSRVLNTEAFF.